One sample yielded the 21 T cell receptor beta chains listed below, sequenced in a study of T-cell memory formation after mild COVID-19. One entry per CDR3 protein results from TCRdb running MiXCR on the 5' RACE reads. The sample includes 90,000 to 120,000 distinct CDR3 sequences, approximately 15% of them seen just once. The sequenced sample consisted of PBMCs or a T cell subset sorted from them (not recorded which). The receptors stem from a man younger than 35 who had mild COVID-19 (a few samples of this study predate the infection). Cell type and time point are not known.

This clonotype was observed a few times. The chain is built from TRBV6-6 and TRBJ1-1; D is uncertain. The length of the CDR3 is 12 residues. Germline assignment: CDR1 MNHNY and CDR2 SVGAGI (reference sequence). Trimming removed 2 bases at V and 8 bases at J, with 9 bases between. Here the CDR3 DNA reads TGTGCCAGCAGTTACGTGGGGTTCGAAGCTTTCTTT. It translates to CASSYVGFEAFF.

V usage is TRBV5-1 and J usage is TRBJ2-7; 8 bases align to TRBD2. Germline assignment: CDR1 SGHRS and CDR2 YFSETQ. Germline trimming cut 0 bases from V and 3 bases from J; bases unmatched to any gene: 5. The CDR3 runs to 15 residues. The CDR3 nucleotides are TGCGCCAGCAGCTTGGGGACGCGGGGGGACTACGAGCAGTACTTC. It yields the protein CASSLGTRGDYEQYF.

V is TRBV7-3 and J is TRBJ2-1, with D unresolved. The germline V gene has CDR1 SGHTA and CDR2 FQGTGA. This CDR3 has 14 amino acids. Between the trimmed V and J ends, which lost 3 bases and 3 bases, there was a span of 9 bases. The CDR3 coding sequence is TGTGCCAGCAGCTTCGCTGGCAGCTACAATGAGCAGTTCTTC. As protein: CASSFAGSYNEQFF.

V is TRBV13 and J is TRBJ1-1; D is perhaps TRBD1 (5 bases). There are 13 residues in the CDR3. The germline V gene has CDR1 PRHDT and CDR2 FYEKMQ (reference sequence). V lost 6 bases and J 1 base, leaving 9 bases between the germline ends. The CDR3 DNA reads as TGTGCCAGCAGTAGGGGCTGGAACACTGAAGCTTTCTTT. It encodes CASSRGWNTEAFF.

This chain joins TRBV5-1 and TRBJ2-1, with D perhaps TRBD1 or TRBD2 (5 bases each). The last part of the DNA fits TRBJ2-5 better; the J call may be wrong. The length of the CDR3 is 14 residues. CDR1 and CDR2 from the germline V gene are SGHRS and YFSETQ. This CDR3 reads CASSFIGALETQYF. The CDR3 DNA is TGCGCCAGCAGCTTTATCGGGGCCCTGGAGACCCAGTACTTC.

This clonotype was seen more than once but under ten times. The chain couples TRBV29-1 to TRBJ2-7; D remains unclear. This CDR3 comprises 10 residues. Germline V lookup: CDR1 SQVTM, CDR2 ANQGSEA. Trimming left V 4 bases short and J 5 bases short, with 6 bases between. In DNA, the CDR3 is TGCAGCGTTGTCCTGGACGAGCAGTACTTC. Protein product: CSVVLDEQYF.

The V call is TRBV5-5, the J call TRBJ1-1; D call uncertain. Germline V gene sequence: CDR1 SGHKS, CDR2 YYEKEE (reference sequence). Between the trimmed V and J ends, which lost 4 bases and 3 bases, there was a span of 13 bases. CDR3 length equals 14 residues. The CDR3 nucleotides read TGTGCCAGCAGCGCCGGCCCACGGGACACTGAAGCTTTCTTT. Translating gives CASSAGPRDTEAFF.

This clonotype was detected only a few times. This sequence joins TRBV27 and TRBJ2-7, with D maybe TRBD2 (6 bases). Germline values: CDR1 MNHEY, CDR2 SMNVEV (reference sequence). CDR3 size: 15 residues. Trimming cost V 5 bases and J 3 bases, with 17 bases left between them. Here the CDR3 DNA reads TGTGCCAGCAGTCCTCACGGACTGGGGGGCTACGAGCAGTACTTC. It codes for CASSPHGLGGYEQYF.

This clonotype was seen a handful of times. The chain is built from TRBV21-1 and TRBJ1-2; the D segment call TRBD1 is taken from the table without a DNA check. TRBV21-1 is termed a pseudogene. The CDR3 covers 14 residues. In DNA form, the CDR3 reads TGTGCCAGCGCCCAATCGGACAGGAGGGATGGCTACACCTTC. It encodes CASAQSDRRDGYTF.

This clonotype was seen only a few times. The chain recombines TRBV15 with TRBJ2-7; 8 bases map to TRBD1. The CDR3 runs 13 residues. Looked up from germline, CDR1 is LNHNV and CDR2 is YYDKDF (reference sequence). V dropped 6 bases and J dropped 6; count of bases not matched to a gene: 7. CDR3 in DNA: TGTGCCACCAGAGACAGGGGTCAGGGCGAGCAGTACGTC. Its translation is CATRDRGQGEQYV.

The chain uses TRBV29-1 and TRBJ1-2; D is uncertain. In germline, CDR1 is SQVTM, CDR2 ANQGSEA. V lost 3 bases, J lost 3 bases, and 5 bases lay in between. The CDR3 runs to 11 residues. The CDR3: CSVEEDYGYTF. The CDR3 nucleotides read TGCAGCGTTGAGGAGGACTATGGCTACACCTTC.

This clonotype has more than one count but fewer than ten. The V and J genes are TRBV4-3 and TRBJ2-3; D unclear. Germline loops: CDR1 LGHNA, CDR2 YSLEER. The CDR3 is 16 amino acids. V lost 0 bases, J lost 8 bases, and 18 bases lay in between. The CDR3 sequence is CASSQEWLPGVSTQYF. CDR3 DNA sequence: TGCGCCAGCAGCCAAGAATGGCTCCCTGGCGTGTCTACGCAGTATTTT.

The chain has TRBV27 and TRBJ2-7; D is perhaps TRBD1 (6 bases). Germline loops: CDR1 MNHEY, CDR2 SMNVEV (reference sequence). The germline V and J ends were trimmed by 6 bases and 2 bases, with 11 bases remaining between them. This CDR3 comprises 13 residues. CDR3 coding DNA: TGTGCCAGCAGCCCGACAGGAACCTACGAGCAGTACTTC. Residues: CASSPTGTYEQYF.

This clonotype was seen a few times. This rearrangement joins TRBV12-3 or TRBV12-4 to TRBJ2-1, with 9 bases aligning to TRBD2. The CDR3 runs to 16 residues. J was trimmed by 9 bases and V by 5 bases; bases with no gene match: 14. The CDR3 DNA reads TGTGCCAGCAGTGCCCTCGCCGCGGGGGGGCCTATTGAGCAGTTCTTC. Its translation is CASSALAAGGPIEQFF.

The gene calls are TRBV4-1 and TRBJ1-2; D uncertain. Germline V CDR1 and CDR2: MGHRA, YSYEKL. This CDR3 is 13 amino acids long. Deletions cut 1 base from V and 5 bases from J, with 8 bases between. The CDR3 bases are TGCGCCAGCAGCCAAGTCGGAGGGTATGGCTACACCTTC. It specifies CASSQVGGYGYTF.

The V call is TRBV12-3 or TRBV12-4, the J call TRBJ1-2; TRBD1 aligns across 7 bases. The CDR3 totals 13 residues. The V and J ends lost 2 bases and 6 bases, in that order; junction bases with no gene match: 3. The CDR3 is CASSLSTGDGYTF. The DNA of the CDR3 is TGTGCCAGCAGTTTATCCACAGGGGATGGCTACACCTTC.

The CDR3 reads CASSPSGSGEQFF. CDR3 nucleotide sequence: TGTGCCAGCAGCCCTAGCGGGAGTGGTGAGCAGTTCTTC. The V and J genes are TRBV7-9 and TRBJ2-1; TRBD2 matches at 10 bases. CDR1 SEHNR and CDR2 FQNEAQ come from the germline V gene (reference sequence). The CDR3 extends over 13 amino acids. Trimming cost V 5 bases and J 9 bases; bases outside gene matches: 4. Full variable domain (rest looked up from reference TRBV7-9 and TRBJ2-1): DTGVSQNPRHKITKRGQNVTFRCDPISEHNRLYWYRQTLGQGPEFLTYFQNEAQLEKSRLLSDRFSAERPKGSFSTLEIQRTEQGDSAMYLCASSPSGSGEQFFGPGTRLTVL.

The genes are TRBV6-2 or TRBV6-3 and TRBJ2-5, with D uncertain. The CDR3 has 13 residues. Trimming left V 6 bases short and J 5 bases short, with 13 bases between. Germline CDR1 and CDR2: MNHEY and SVGEGT. CDR3 sequence reads: CASRETPEETQYF. The CDR3 DNA reads TGTGCCAGCAGGGAAACACCGGAGGAGACCCAGTACTTC.

This clonotype was detected only a few times. J is TRBJ1-1 and V is TRBV4-1, with a possible D match to TRBD1 (5 bases). Germline CDR1 reads MGHRA; CDR2 reads YSYEKL. V lost 3 bases and J 11 bases, leaving 13 bases between the germline ends. This CDR3 is 12 amino acids long. DNA of the CDR3: TGCGCCAGCAGCCAGATCGGGGGGGGTGCTTTCTTT. Amino acids: CASSQIGGGAFF.

The chain is built from TRBV12-3 or TRBV12-4 and TRBJ2-7; TRBD2 matches at 9 bases. The CDR3 consists of 16 residues. The V and J ends lost 4 bases and 1 base, in that order; junction bases with no gene match: 8. For the CDR3, the DNA is TGTGCCAGCAGTTGGGGCGGGGGGGCTGGTTCCTACGAGCAGTACTTC. This translates into CASSWGGGAGSYEQYF.

This clonotype has just a few counts. The J gene is TRBJ1-6, the V gene TRBV7-9, with TRBD1 as a possible D gene (5 bases). Germline values: CDR1 SEHNR, CDR2 FQNEAQ (reference sequence). This CDR3 contains 14 residues. With 2 bases removed from V and 6 bases from J, the gap between germline ends came to 8 bases. The CDR3 region has the DNA TGTGCCAGCAGCTTATCAGGGAGTAATTCACCCCTCCACTTT. Its translation: CASSLSGSNSPLHF.